At least ten counts were recorded for the clone carrying this T cell receptor beta chain. The trim removed 3 bases at V and 6 bases at J, leaving 6 bases unmatched. Germline V CDR1 and CDR2: DFQATT, SNEGSKA (reference sequence). CDR3 length equals 14 residues. Total RNA was isolated from each sample in quantities of at least 6 micrograms. These data belong to a study of blood T cells in healthy people across ages. A sample-barcoded 5' primer and a J-beta primer mix were used in a second PCR of roughly 7 to 11 cycles. A template-switch adaptor containing 12 random nucleotides labeled each cDNA molecule. TCRdb itself ran the 5' RACE reads through MiXCR, one entry per CDR3 protein. The repertoire holds about 930,000 distinct CDR3 sequences, with 25% to 30% as singletons. This sample also belongs to another study, concerning T cells of mothers and their children. From that paper: Among related mother-child pairs, overlap was slightly higher than in unrelated pairs, though not significantly. The authors detected no persistent microchimeric T cell clones.

Sequencing was performed on blood. The chain links TRBV20-1 to TRBJ2-1; 9 bases fit TRBD2. The receptor comes from a woman aged 40 to 50 in good health. Written as DNA, the CDR3 is TGCAGTGCTAGCCAAGCGGGGGGAGTCAATGAGCAGTTCTTC. Its protein is CSASQAGGVNEQFF.